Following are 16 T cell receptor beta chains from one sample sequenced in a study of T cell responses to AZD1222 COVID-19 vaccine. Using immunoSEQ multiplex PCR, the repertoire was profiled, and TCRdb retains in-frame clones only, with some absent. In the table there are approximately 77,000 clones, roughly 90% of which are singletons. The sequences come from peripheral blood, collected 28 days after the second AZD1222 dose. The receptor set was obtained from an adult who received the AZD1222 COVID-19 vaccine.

For the CDR3, the DNA is TGTGCCAGCAGTTACTCGAAGCTAGCGGGAGAGACCCAGTACTTC. Amino acid sequence: CASSYSKLAGETQYF. This sequence joins TRBV6-5 and TRBJ2-5; TRBD2 agrees at 8 bases. The V gene's germline CDR1 is MNHEY and CDR2 SVGAGI. The V and J ends lost 0 bases and 4 bases, in that order; junction bases with no gene match: 4. The CDR3 runs to 15 residues.

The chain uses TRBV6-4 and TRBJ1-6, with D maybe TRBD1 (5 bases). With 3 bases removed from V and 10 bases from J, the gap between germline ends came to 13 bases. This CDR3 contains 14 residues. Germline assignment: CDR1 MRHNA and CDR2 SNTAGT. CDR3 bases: TGTGCCAGCAGTGAGGGGCAGGGACGCTCACCCCTCCACTTT. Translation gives CASSEGQGRSPLHF.

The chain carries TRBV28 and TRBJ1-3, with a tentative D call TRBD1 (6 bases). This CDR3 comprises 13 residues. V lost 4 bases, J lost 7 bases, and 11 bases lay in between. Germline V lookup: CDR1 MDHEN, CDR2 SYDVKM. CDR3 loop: CASSYTQGNTIYF. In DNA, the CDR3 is TGTGCCAGCAGTTACACCCAGGGGAACACCATATATTTT.

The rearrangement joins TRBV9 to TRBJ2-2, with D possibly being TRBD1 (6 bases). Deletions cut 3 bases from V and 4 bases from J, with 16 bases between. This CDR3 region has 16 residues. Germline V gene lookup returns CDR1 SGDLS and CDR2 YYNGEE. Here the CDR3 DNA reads TGTGCCAGCAGCGGAGTTAACAGGGCGGCCACCGGGGAGCTGTTTTTT. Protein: CASSGVNRAATGELFF.

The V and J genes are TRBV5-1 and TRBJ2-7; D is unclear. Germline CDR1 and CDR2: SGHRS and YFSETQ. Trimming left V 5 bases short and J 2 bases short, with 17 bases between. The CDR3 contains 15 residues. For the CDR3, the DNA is TGCGCCAGCAGAACCGCGGCAACCACCGCCTACGAGCAGTACTTC. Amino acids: CASRTAATTAYEQYF. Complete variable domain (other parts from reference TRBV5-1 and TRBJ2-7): KAGVTQTPRYLIKTRGQQVTLSCSPISGHRSVSWYQQTPGQGLQFLFEYFSETQRNKGNFPGRFSGRQFSNSRSEMNVSTLELGDSALYLCASRTAATTAYEQYFGPGTRLTVT.

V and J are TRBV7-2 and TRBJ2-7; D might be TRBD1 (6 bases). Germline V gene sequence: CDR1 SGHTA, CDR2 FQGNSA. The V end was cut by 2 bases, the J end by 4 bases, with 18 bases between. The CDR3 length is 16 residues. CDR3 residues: CASSLLPVRQGYEQYF. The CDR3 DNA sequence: TGTGCCAGCAGCTTATTGCCGGTGCGTCAGGGGTACGAGCAGTACTTC.

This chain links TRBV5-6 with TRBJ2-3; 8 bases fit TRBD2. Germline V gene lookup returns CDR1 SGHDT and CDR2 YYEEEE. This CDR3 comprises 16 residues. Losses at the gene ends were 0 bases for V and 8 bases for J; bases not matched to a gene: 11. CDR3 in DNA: TGTGCCAGCAGCTTGGCGGCTAGCGGGCGGGTCGGTACGCAGTATTTT. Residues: CASSLAASGRVGTQYF.

The CDR3 is CAWSVRGRGNDGYTF. In nucleotides, the CDR3 is TGTGCCTGGAGTGTACGGGGGCGAGGGAACGATGGCTACACCTTC. V is TRBV30 and J is TRBJ1-2; D might be TRBD1 (6 bases). The ends were cut back, 0 bases at V and 6 bases at J, with 17 bases in the middle. The CDR3 loop spans 15 amino acids. Looked up from germline, CDR1 is GTSNPN and CDR2 is SVGIG (reference sequence).

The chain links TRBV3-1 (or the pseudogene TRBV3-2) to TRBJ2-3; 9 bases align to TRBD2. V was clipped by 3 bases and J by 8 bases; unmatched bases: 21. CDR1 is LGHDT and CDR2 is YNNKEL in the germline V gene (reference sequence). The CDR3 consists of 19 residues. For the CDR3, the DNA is TGTGCCAGCAGCCAGACCATCGCCCATAGCGGGAGTCTCATTGGTACGCAGTATTTT. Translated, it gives CASSQTIAHSGSLIGTQYF.

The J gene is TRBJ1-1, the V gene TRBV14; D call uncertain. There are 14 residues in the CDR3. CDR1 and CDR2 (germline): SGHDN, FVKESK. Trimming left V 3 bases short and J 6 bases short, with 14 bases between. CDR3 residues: CASSHQTGRAEAFF. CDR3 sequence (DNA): TGTGCCAGCAGCCACCAGACGGGCCGGGCTGAAGCTTTCTTT.

The CDR3 DNA is TGTGCCAGCAGCCCGAGGACTAGCGGGACCTACAATGAGCAGTTCTTC. Translation: CASSPRTSGTYNEQFF. The genes are TRBV5-6 and TRBJ2-1, with 12 nucleotides matching TRBD2. Germline V CDR1 and CDR2: SGHDT, YYEEEE. V lost 4 bases to trimming and J lost 2 bases; unmatched junction nucleotides: 4. This CDR3 is built from 16 residues.

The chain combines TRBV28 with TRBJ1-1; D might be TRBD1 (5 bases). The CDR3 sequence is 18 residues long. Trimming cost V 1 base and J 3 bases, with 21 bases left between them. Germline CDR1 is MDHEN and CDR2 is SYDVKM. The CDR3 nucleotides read TGTGCCAGCAGTTTATTGCCCTACGCCGGGACCTCAGACACTGAAGCTTTCTTT. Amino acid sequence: CASSLLPYAGTSDTEAFF.

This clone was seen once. The CDR3 nucleotides read TGCGCCAGCAGCTTGGCCGTAGAAGCGGGAGGGACATACAATGAGCAGTTCTTC. Its protein product is CASSLAVEAGGTYNEQFF. This chain links TRBV5-1 with TRBJ2-1, with 10 bases matching TRBD2. The V gene's germline CDR1 is SGHRS and CDR2 YFSETQ. Trimming took 0 bases from V and 4 from J; bases not matched to a gene: 10. The CDR3 runs 18 residues. Supplemented by reference TRBV5-1 and TRBJ2-1, the full variable domain reads KAGVTQTPRYLIKTRGQQVTLSCSPISGHRSVSWYQQTPGQGLQFLFEYFSETQRNKGNFPGRFSGRQFSNSRSEMNVSTLELGDSALYLCASSLAVEAGGTYNEQFFGPGTRLTVL.

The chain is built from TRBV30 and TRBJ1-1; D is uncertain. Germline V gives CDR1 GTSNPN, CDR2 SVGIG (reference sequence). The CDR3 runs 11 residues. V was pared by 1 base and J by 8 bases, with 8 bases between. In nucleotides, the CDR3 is TGTGCCTGGAGTGAAGGCGAGGAAGCTTTCTTT. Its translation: CAWSEGEEAFF. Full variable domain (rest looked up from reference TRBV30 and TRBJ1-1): SQTIHQWPATLVQPVGSPLSLECTVEGTSNPNLYWYRQAAGRGLQLLFYSVGIGQISSEVPQNLSASRPQDRQFILSSKKLLLSDSGFYLCAWSEGEEAFFGQGTRLTVV.

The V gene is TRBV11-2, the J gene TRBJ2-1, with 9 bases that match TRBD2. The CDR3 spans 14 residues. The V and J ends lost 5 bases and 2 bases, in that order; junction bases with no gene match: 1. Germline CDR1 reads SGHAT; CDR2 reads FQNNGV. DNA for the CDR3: TGTGCCAGCAGCGCTAGCGGGACCTACAATGAGCAGTTCTTC. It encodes CASSASGTYNEQFF.

The CDR3 DNA reads TGTGCCAGCAGTATAACCGGGACAGGGGGCACCCTCAATAATTCACCCCTCCACTTT. Encoded protein: CASSITGTGGTLNNSPLHF. The V call is TRBV27, the J call TRBJ1-6; 12 bases agree with TRBD1. This CDR3 has 19 amino acids. CDR1 and CDR2 from the germline V gene are MNHEY and SMNVEV (reference sequence). V dropped 5 bases and J dropped 5; count of bases not matched to a gene: 13.